One and the same sample provided the 31 T cell receptor beta chains below, sequenced in a study of T cell responses to AZD1222 COVID-19 vaccine. Assay: immunoSEQ multiplex PCR; the TCRdb copy retains only in-frame clones and omits some. The sample includes roughly 56,000 clones, approximately 83% of them seen just once. Source: peripheral blood, taken on day 0 of AZD1222 vaccination. The origin of the receptors is an adult in good health.

The chain joins TRBV2 to TRBJ1-1; D is possibly TRBD1 (6 bases). The V end lost 6 bases, the J end lost 7 bases, and 15 bases lay between the germline ends. CDR3 length equals 13 residues. Germline values: CDR1 SNHLY, CDR2 FYNNEI. DNA of the CDR3: TGTGCCAGCAGATTACAGGGAGGGGGTGAAGCTTTCTTT. Protein product: CASRLQGGGEAFF.

J is TRBJ2-1 and V is TRBV29-1; maybe TRBD1 (6 bases). This CDR3 is 11 amino acids long. The V gene lost 5 bases and the J gene lost 10 bases, with 12 bases spanning the gap. The germline V gene encodes CDR1 SQVTM and CDR2 ANQGSEA. The CDR3 protein is CSVHRVGEQFF. CDR3 DNA sequence: TGCAGCGTTCACAGGGTGGGAGAGCAGTTCTTC.

The chain recombines TRBV28 with TRBJ2-5; 7 nucleotides agree with TRBD2. The junction had 16 bases not matched to a gene; V was cut back by 5 bases and J by 4 bases. Per germline, CDR1 MDHEN and CDR2 SYDVKM. This CDR3 region has 17 residues. CDR3 in amino acids: CASSPSTSAGLIETQYF. The CDR3 DNA reads as TGTGCCAGCAGTCCGTCAACTAGCGCGGGGTTAATAGAGACCCAGTACTTC.

V is TRBV12-2 and J is TRBJ1-6; the listed D gene, TRBD1, was not tested against the DNA. TRBV12-2 is a documented pseudogene. The CDR3 consists of 15 residues. The CDR3 DNA reads as TGTGCAAGTCGCAGACAAAGCTCCTATAATTCACCCCTCCACTTT. Residues: CASRRQSSYNSPLHF.

The rearrangement joins TRBV27 to TRBJ2-1; 9 bases align to TRBD1. The junction had 12 bases not matched to a gene; V was cut back by 7 bases and J by 8 bases. The CDR3 extends over 15 amino acids. Per the germline V gene, CDR1 is MNHEY and CDR2 is SMNVEV (reference sequence). CDR3 loop: CASTLYTTGGDEQFF. The DNA for the CDR3 is TGTGCCAGCACCTTATACACCACAGGGGGCGATGAGCAGTTCTTC.

This clone appeared a few times. The chain employs TRBV6-5 and TRBJ2-7, with D perhaps assigned TRBD1 or TRBD2 (5 bases each). CDR1 is MNHEY and CDR2 is SVGAGI in the germline V gene. V was clipped by 6 bases and J by 1 base, with 16 bases between them. The CDR3 sequence is 15 residues long. CDR3: CASRSSGTASYEQYF. In DNA, the CDR3 is TGTGCCAGCAGATCGTCCGGGACGGCATCCTACGAGCAGTACTTC.

This clone has only a few counts. The rearrangement links TRBV9 to TRBJ2-2, with 10 bases that match TRBD1. Germline-derived CDR1 and CDR2 are SGDLS and YYNGEE. V was pared by 3 bases and J by 5 bases, with 4 bases of the junction left unmatched. The CDR3 contains 15 residues. The CDR3 DNA follows: TGTGCCAGCAGCGACTGGGACAGGGGTACCGGGGAGCTGTTTTTT. It specifies CASSDWDRGTGELFF.

This chain connects TRBV28 to TRBJ2-3; 9 nucleotides match TRBD1. Germline-derived CDR1 and CDR2 are MDHEN and SYDVKM. The J segment lost 1 base and the V segment lost 4 bases, leaving 6 bases of the junction unmatched. This CDR3 is built from 16 residues. The CDR3 region is CASSSSGDRGTDTQYF. In DNA, the CDR3 is TGTGCCAGCAGTTCAAGTGGGGACAGGGGCACAGATACGCAGTATTTT.

V is TRBV9 and J is TRBJ1-1; D perhaps matches TRBD1 (6 bases). CDR3 size: 15 residues. CDR1 SGDLS and CDR2 YYNGEE come from the germline V gene. Trimming shortened V by 3 bases and J by 3 bases, and 15 bases separated the two germline ends. CDR3 sequence: CASSGGQGMDTEAFF. CDR3 coding DNA: TGTGCCAGCAGCGGGGGGCAGGGGATGGACACTGAAGCTTTCTTT.

The genes are TRBV5-1 and TRBJ1-1; 9 nucleotides line up with TRBD1. In germline, CDR1 is SGHRS, CDR2 YFSETQ. The J segment lost 1 base and the V segment lost 4 bases, leaving 5 bases of the junction unmatched. The CDR3 sequence is 15 residues long. The CDR3 bases are TGCGCCAGCAGCCCAAGGACAGGGGAGAACACTGAAGCTTTCTTT. Translated, it gives CASSPRTGENTEAFF. The variable domain in full, with the rest retrieved from reference TRBV5-1 and TRBJ1-1, is KAGVTQTPRYLIKTRGQQVTLSCSPISGHRSVSWYQQTPGQGLQFLFEYFSETQRNKGNFPGRFSGRQFSNSRSEMNVSTLELGDSALYLCASSPRTGENTEAFFGQGTRLTVV.

This clone was recorded once. J is TRBJ1-5 and V is TRBV5-4, with D hard to call. V lost 3 bases, J lost 6 bases, and 16 bases lay in between. The V gene's germline CDR1 is SGHNT and CDR2 YYREEE (reference sequence). This CDR3 has 15 amino acids. The CDR3 sequence is CASSWGPGDGQPQHF. The CDR3 DNA reads as TGTGCCAGCAGCTGGGGTCCGGGAGACGGTCAGCCCCAGCATTTT. Full variable domain (rest looked up from reference TRBV5-4 and TRBJ1-5): ETGVTQSPTHLIKTRGQQVTLRCSSQSGHNTVSWYQQALGQGPQFIFQYYREEENGRGNFPPRFSGLQFPNYSSELNVNALELDDSALYLCASSWGPGDGQPQHFGDGTRLSIL.

V gene TRBV9 combines with J gene TRBJ2-2, with D maybe TRBD2 (6 bases). The CDR3 is made up of 15 amino acids. The V end lost 1 base, the J end lost 4 bases, and 11 bases lay between the germline ends. CDR1 is SGDLS, CDR2 YYNGEE, per germline. CDR3 protein: CASSVSWGGTGELFF. CDR3 DNA sequence: TGTGCCAGCAGCGTAAGTTGGGGAGGCACCGGGGAGCTGTTTTTT.

The chain recombines TRBV7-9 with TRBJ2-7; D might be TRBD1 (6 bases). The CDR3 sequence is 14 residues long. V lost 10 bases, J lost 0 bases, and 16 bases lay in between. Germline V gives CDR1 SEHNR, CDR2 FQNEAQ (reference sequence). This chain's CDR3 is CATDVGANSYEQYF. CDR3 DNA sequence: TGTGCCACCGATGTGGGGGCTAACTCCTACGAGCAGTACTTC.

The chain uses TRBV5-6 and TRBJ2-7, with 10 bases lining up with TRBD1. Germline CDR1 SGHDT, CDR2 YYEEEE. The ends lost 3 bases at V and 4 bases at J; junction bases unmatched: 4. The CDR3 runs to 14 residues. CDR3 coding DNA: TGTGCCAGCAGCTCGGGACAGGGGCTTTACGAGCAGTACTTC. This sequence encodes CASSSGQGLYEQYF.

This chain joins TRBV28 and TRBJ1-1, with a weak D call TRBD1 (6 bases). Per the germline V gene, CDR1 is MDHEN and CDR2 is SYDVKM. There are 14 residues in the CDR3. Deletions cut 3 bases from V and 5 bases from J, with 13 bases between. CDR3 bases: TGTGCCAGCAGTTTCGGGGGGGCTCGTACTGAAGCTTTCTTT. Encoded protein: CASSFGGARTEAFF. The full variable domain, in which reference TRBV28 and TRBJ1-1 provide the parts outside the CDR3, is DVKVTQSSRYLVKRTGEKVFLECVQDMDHENMFWYRQDPGLGLRLIYFSYDVKMKEKGDIPEGYSVSREKKERFSLILESASTNQTSMYLCASSFGGARTEAFFGQGTRLTVV.

The CDR3 DNA sequence: TGTGCCAGTAGTACGAGCCGGGAGGTGGGGGATACGCAGTATTTT. This encodes CASSTSREVGDTQYF. The gene calls are TRBV19 and TRBJ2-3; 7 nucleotides match TRBD2. The trim removed 4 bases at V and 6 bases at J, leaving 10 bases unmatched. This CDR3 comprises 15 residues. In germline, CDR1 is LNHDA, CDR2 SQIVND (reference sequence). Supplemented by reference TRBV19 and TRBJ2-3, the full variable domain reads DGGITQSPKYLFRKEGQNVTLSCEQNLNHDAMYWYRQDPGQGLRLIYYSQIVNDFQKGDIAEGYSVSREKKESFPLTVTSAQKNPTAFYLCASSTSREVGDTQYFGPGTRLTVL.

The chain uses TRBV13 and TRBJ2-3, with 7 nucleotides matching TRBD2. Germline CDR1 reads PRHDT; CDR2 reads FYEKMQ (reference sequence). There are 12 residues in the CDR3. The junction had 9 bases not matched to a gene; V was cut back by 8 bases and J by 10 bases. The DNA for the CDR3 is TGTGCCAGCGCCCGGACTAGGGACGCGCAGTATTTT. It codes for CASARTRDAQYF.

The chain combines TRBV27 with TRBJ1-5, with D unclear. This CDR3 region has 14 residues. Germline CDR1 is MNHEY and CDR2 is SMNVEV (reference sequence). Trimming stripped 0 bases from V and 0 bases from J, with 3 bases between. The CDR3 loop reads CASSLSFSNQPQHF. CDR3 bases: TGTGCCAGCAGTTTATCGTTTAGCAATCAGCCCCAGCATTTT.

This sequence joins TRBV5-4 and TRBJ1-1; D perhaps matches TRBD1 (5 bases). Deletions cut 1 base from V and 4 bases from J, with 14 bases between. The CDR3 length is 15 residues. CDR1 and CDR2 from the germline V gene are SGHNT and YYREEE (reference sequence). CDR3 loop: CASSLLGQGGTEAFF. The CDR3 DNA follows: TGTGCCAGCAGCTTGCTAGGACAAGGAGGCACTGAAGCTTTCTTT.

The rearrangement joins TRBV28 to TRBJ2-7, with a tentative D call TRBD1 (6 bases). Trimming pared 5 bases from V and 3 bases from J, leaving 17 bases between. Germline CDR1 reads MDHEN; CDR2 reads SYDVKM. The length of the CDR3 is 15 residues. The CDR3 DNA reads as TGTGCCAGCAGTATCAAACCACAGGGTAGCTACGAGCAGTACTTC. This gives the protein CASSIKPQGSYEQYF. The entire variable domain, with the rest obtained from reference TRBV28 and TRBJ2-7, is as follows: DVKVTQSSRYLVKRTGEKVFLECVQDMDHENMFWYRQDPGLGLRLIYFSYDVKMKEKGDIPEGYSVSREKKERFSLILESASTNQTSMYLCASSIKPQGSYEQYFGPGTRLTVT.

A few counts support this clone. The V and J genes are TRBV25-1 and TRBJ2-7; 11 bases agree with TRBD2. Germline CDR1 is MGHDK and CDR2 is SYGVNS. The V segment lost 4 bases and the J segment 7 bases; nucleotides outside the gene matches: 6. The CDR3 is 14 amino acids. The CDR3 DNA reads TGTGCCAGCAGTGCCTCTAGCGGGGGGCGGGAGCAGTACTTC. Translated: CASSASSGGREQYF.

This clone was counted a few times. V and J are TRBV12-3 or TRBV12-4 and TRBJ2-7; maybe TRBD1 (5 bases). The ends were cut back, 6 bases at V and 4 bases at J, with 10 bases in the middle. The CDR3 runs 12 residues. In DNA, the CDR3 is TGTGCCAGCAGCCCGAAGGGGTACGAGCAGTACTTC. This codes for CASSPKGYEQYF.

This clone was observed a single time. The chain recombines TRBV6-1 with TRBJ2-5; possibly TRBD2 for D (6 bases). V dropped 0 bases and J dropped 7 bases, with 15 bases sitting between them. Germline-derived CDR1 and CDR2 are MNHNS and SASEGT. The CDR3 runs to 15 residues. In DNA, the CDR3 is TGTGCCAGCAGTGAAGCTTGGACTATCCCATGGACCCAGTACTTC. Amino acids: CASSEAWTIPWTQYF.

The J gene is TRBJ1-1, the V gene TRBV7-9; the D is unclear. Germline V CDR1 and CDR2: SEHNR, FQNEAQ (reference sequence). CDR3 length: 12 amino acids. V lost 2 bases and J 5 bases, leaving 6 bases between the germline ends. The CDR3 DNA reads as TGTGCCAGCAGCTTATCTGGGACTGAAGCTTTCTTT. Protein: CASSLSGTEAFF. Based on the CDR3 plus reference TRBV7-9 and TRBJ1-1, the full variable domain is DTGVSQNPRHKITKRGQNVTFRCDPISEHNRLYWYRQTLGQGPEFLTYFQNEAQLEKSRLLSDRFSAERPKGSFSTLEIQRTEQGDSAMYLCASSLSGTEAFFGQGTRLTVV.

The V call is TRBV12-3 or TRBV12-4, the J call TRBJ1-5, with D unclear. This CDR3 has 12 amino acids. With 4 bases removed from V and 2 bases from J, the gap between germline ends came to 3 bases. In nucleotides, the CDR3 is TGTGCCAGCAGTTCTGGCAATCAGCCCCAGCATTTT. As protein: CASSSGNQPQHF.

In its sample, this clone was seen a few times. This chain uses TRBV6-5 with TRBJ1-6; 9 nucleotides match TRBD1. Germline lookup yields CDR1 MNHEY and CDR2 SVGAGI. The V segment lost 8 bases and the J segment 10 bases; nucleotides outside the gene matches: 12. This CDR3 has 15 residues. Here the CDR3 DNA reads TGTGCCAGCCAGATCTCTGGACAGGGGAGGTCACCCCTCCACTTT. It specifies CASQISGQGRSPLHF.

This rearrangement joins TRBV5-4 to TRBJ2-7, with 7 bases matching TRBD1. Germline V gene lookup returns CDR1 SGHNT and CDR2 YYREEE (reference sequence). J lost 6 bases, V lost 1 base, and 4 bases had no gene match. The CDR3 runs 13 residues. The CDR3 DNA sequence: TGTGCCAGCAGCTTGAGCAGGGGGTCCGAGCAGTACTTC. Translating it yields CASSLSRGSEQYF.

Note on this clone: The junction departs from germline at one end; a sequencing error may be responsible. The J gene is TRBJ1-4, the V gene TRBV5-8; D is uncertain. The CDR3 loop spans 12 amino acids. Looked up from germline, CDR1 is SGHTS and CDR2 is YDEGEE. In DNA, the CDR3 is TGTGCCAGCAGCTTGCGATTACACCCTACGGATTTT. As protein: CASSLRLHPTDF.

J is TRBJ2-4 and V is TRBV4-2, with TRBD1 matching over 7 bases. The CDR3 sequence is 16 residues long. Losses at the gene ends were 2 bases for V and 0 bases for J; bases not matched to a gene: 4. The germline CDR1 and CDR2 sequences are LGHNA and YNFKEQ. This chain's CDR3 is CASSQTGQLAKNIQYF. CDR3 bases: TGTGCCAGCAGCCAAACGGGACAGCTAGCCAAAAACATTCAGTACTTC.

The V gene is TRBV4-1, the J gene TRBJ1-1, with D perhaps matching TRBD1 (5 bases). V gave up 0 bases and J gave up 6 bases, with 14 bases separating them. The CDR3 spans 15 residues. From germline, CDR1 is MGHRA and CDR2 YSYEKL. CDR3 residues: CASSQDGYRDSEAFF. The DNA of the CDR3 is TGCGCCAGCAGCCAAGATGGTTACCGGGACTCTGAAGCTTTCTTT.

This chain connects TRBV28 to TRBJ2-1, with D possibly TRBD1 on 5 matching bases. With 1 base removed from V and 12 bases from J, the gap between germline ends came to 22 bases. Germline V gene lookup returns CDR1 MDHEN and CDR2 SYDVKM. The CDR3 loop spans 16 amino acids. CDR3 DNA: TGTGCCAGCAGTTTATCACGAGTCAGGGCAGTAATCCGGCAGTTCTTC. Its translation is CASSLSRVRAVIRQFF.